These 27 T cell receptor beta chains were sequenced from one sample in a study of CD8 T cells in ankylosing spondylitis. The study, taken as a whole, reports: A motif of 7 to 9 highly homologous TCR beta variants was seen as apparently characteristic of ankylosing spondylitis blood.

These receptors have no identified antigens. One entry per CDR3 protein, called by TCRdb with MiXCR from the 5' RACE reads. The table lists over 200,000 distinct CDR3 sequences, roughly 18% of them singletons. Source material: blood, either unsorted or a sorted T cell fraction (not recorded which). These receptors were obtained from a male donor with ankylosing spondylitis.

Concerning this clonotype itself: With a much larger clone just one base away, this may be a read error. The V and J genes are TRBV5-6 and TRBJ1-5; weak D call: TRBD1 (6 bases). V was pared by 8 bases and J by 5 bases, with 23 bases between. CDR3 size: 16 residues. CDR1 is SGHDT and CDR2 is YYEEEE in the germline V gene. The CDR3 bases are TGTGCCAGGAGCCCAGGCGGTGTCGGGGGCGATCAGCCCCAGCATTTT. Protein product: CARSPGGVGGDQPQHF.

This clonotype was seen only a few times. The gene calls are TRBV4-3 and TRBJ2-2, with TRBD2 identical over 9 bases. CDR3 length: 15 amino acids. V was clipped by 5 bases and J by 3 bases; unmatched bases: 4. Germline CDR1 LGHNA, CDR2 YSLEER. The CDR3 loop is CASSDRLADTGELFF. The CDR3 DNA reads as TGCGCCAGCAGCGACAGACTAGCGGACACCGGGGAGCTGTTTTTT.

The chain couples TRBV10-2 to TRBJ2-7; TRBD2 agrees at 7 bases. The CDR3 is 12 residues long. CDR1 is WSHSY, CDR2 SAAADI, per germline. The ends lost 7 bases at V and 3 bases at J; junction bases unmatched: 3. The CDR3 DNA reads as TGCGCCAGCACTGCTAGCGGCTACGAGCAGTACTTC. It specifies CASTASGYEQYF.

The chain uses TRBV11-2 and TRBJ1-6; D is possibly TRBD1 (5 bases). Germline V gene lookup returns CDR1 SGHAT and CDR2 FQNNGV. Trimming shortened V by 0 bases and J by 7 bases, and 16 bases separated the two germline ends. The CDR3 runs 17 residues. CDR3 DNA: TGTGCCAGCAGCTTAGAAAACCAGGGAACTGGGAATTCACCCCTCCACTTT. It codes for CASSLENQGTGNSPLHF.

This clonotype has only a few counts. This chain links TRBV28 with TRBJ2-7, with 8 bases that match TRBD1. CDR3 size: 18 residues. Looked up from germline, CDR1 is MDHEN and CDR2 is SYDVKM. V shed 1 base and J 5 bases; nucleotides not matched to a gene: 16. The CDR3 loop reads CASSLFAQGQAPGNEQYF. CDR3 bases: TGTGCCAGCAGTTTATTCGCCCAGGGACAGGCCCCAGGGAACGAGCAGTACTTC.

V is TRBV6-2 or TRBV6-3 and J is TRBJ1-4; 8 bases align to TRBD1. This CDR3 region has 15 residues. Per germline, CDR1 MNHEY and CDR2 SVGEGT. The J segment lost 7 bases and the V segment lost 4 bases, leaving 8 bases of the junction unmatched. CDR3 DNA: TGTGCCAGCAGTTCTCAGGGGGCCGGAGGTGAAAAACTGTTTTTT. It codes for CASSSQGAGGEKLFF.

This chain joins TRBV20-1 and TRBJ2-5; D is undetermined. V gave up 4 bases and J gave up 1 base, with 10 bases separating them. This CDR3 region has 13 residues. CDR1 and CDR2 from the germline V gene are DFQATT and SNEGSKA (reference sequence). The CDR3 spells CSAKQRLQETQYF. The CDR3 nucleotides read TGCAGTGCTAAACAGAGGCTCCAAGAGACCCAGTACTTC.

The V gene is TRBV2, the J gene TRBJ1-1; D ambiguous. This CDR3 spans 13 amino acids. Germline V gene data show CDR1 as SNHLY and CDR2 as FYNNEI. V was cut by 6 bases and J by 8 bases, with 16 bases left in between. The CDR3 DNA follows: TGTGCCAGCAGGGCAATCTTCCTCCCCGAAGCTTTCTTT. Protein: CASRAIFLPEAFF.

This sequence joins TRBV27 and TRBJ2-7; 11 positions agree with TRBD2. CDR1 and CDR2 (germline): MNHEY, SMNVEV (reference sequence). CDR3 length equals 16 residues. The junction had 7 bases not matched to a gene; V was cut back by 5 bases and J by 1 base. CDR3: CASSRPGTSGSYEQYF. The CDR3 region has the DNA TGTGCCAGCAGTCGCCCCGGGACTAGCGGATCCTACGAGCAGTACTTC.

This clonotype has just a few counts. The chain uses TRBV9 and TRBJ1-6; 8 bases are shared with TRBD1. CDR3 size: 17 residues. The germline gives CDR1 SGDLS, CDR2 YYNGEE. With V trimmed by 2 bases and J by 8 bases, 12 bases remained unmatched. The CDR3 loop reads CASSVDGQGAADSPLHF. CDR3 DNA: TGTGCCAGCAGCGTTGATGGACAGGGCGCGGCTGATTCACCCCTCCACTTT.

This clonotype was seen more than once but under ten times. The J gene is TRBJ2-2, the V gene TRBV6-5, with D perhaps given as TRBD1 or TRBD2 (5 bases each). The CDR3 length is 15 residues. Germline CDR1 is MNHEY and CDR2 is SVGAGI. V lost 2 bases and J lost 7, with 14 bases in between. The CDR3 nucleotides are TGTGCCAGCAGTTACGCGGACGGGGCGGGCGGGGAGCTGTTTTTT. As protein: CASSYADGAGGELFF.

This sequence joins TRBV7-9 and TRBJ2-7; 11 nucleotides match TRBD2. CDR1 and CDR2 from the germline V gene are SEHNR and FQNEAQ (reference sequence). With 4 bases clipped from V and 4 bases from J, the junction kept 6 bases outside the gene matches. There are 15 residues in the CDR3. CDR3: CASSSSTSGKYEQYF. The CDR3 DNA sequence: TGTGCCAGCAGCTCCTCGACTAGCGGGAAGTACGAGCAGTACTTC. The entire variable domain, with the rest obtained from reference TRBV7-9 and TRBJ2-7, is as follows: DTGVSQNPRHKITKRGQNVTFRCDPISEHNRLYWYRQTLGQGPEFLTYFQNEAQLEKSRLLSDRFSAERPKGSFSTLEIQRTEQGDSAMYLCASSSSTSGKYEQYFGPGTRLTVT.

The V gene is TRBV4-2, the J gene TRBJ2-7; 13 positions agree with TRBD2. The ends lost 4 bases at V and 7 bases at J; junction bases unmatched: 7. The CDR3 totals 15 residues. Germline CDR1 and CDR2: LGHNA and YNFKEQ. CDR3 coding DNA: TGTGCCAGCAGCCCAGGGACTAGCGGGACGGGGGAGCAGTACTTC. This sequence encodes CASSPGTSGTGEQYF.

V is TRBV7-8 and J is TRBJ1-5; D remains unclear. CDR3 length: 16 residues. Looked up from germline, CDR1 is SGHVS and CDR2 is FQNEAQ. The V end lost 1 base, the J end lost 0 bases, and 10 bases lay between the germline ends. CDR3 protein: CASSLGNADSNQPQHF. Here the CDR3 DNA reads TGTGCCAGCAGCTTAGGCAACGCCGATAGCAATCAGCCCCAGCATTTT.

This clonotype was picked up many times. The rearrangement joins TRBV28 to TRBJ2-7; 9 bases are shared with TRBD2. The CDR3 length is 15 residues. Germline CDR1 is MDHEN and CDR2 is SYDVKM. J was trimmed by 2 bases and V by 6 bases; bases with no gene match: 8. CDR3 in DNA: TGTGCCAGCAGCCCCAGACTAGCGGCAGCCTACGAGCAGTACTTC. Encoded protein: CASSPRLAAAYEQYF.

This clonotype was observed many times. This sequence joins TRBV12-3 or TRBV12-4 and TRBJ2-3; 7 nucleotides align to TRBD1. Trimming at V came to 6 bases and at J to 0 bases, leaving 6 bases not matched to a gene. The CDR3 covers 15 residues. The CDR3 region is CASRHRDSSTDTQYF. The DNA for the CDR3 is TGTGCCAGCAGGCACCGGGACAGTAGCACAGATACGCAGTATTTT.

In this sample, this clonotype turned up many times. This chain joins TRBV4-1 and TRBJ1-1; 7 bases fit TRBD1. J was trimmed by 1 base and V by 1 base; bases with no gene match: 3. The CDR3 runs to 15 residues. CDR1 and CDR2 (germline): MGHRA, YSYEKL. The CDR3, as DNA: TGCGCCAGCAGCCAAGTAGAGGGGGCGAACACTGAAGCTTTCTTT. The encoded protein is CASSQVEGANTEAFF.

This clonotype was observed at least ten times. The chain couples TRBV5-6 to TRBJ1-1; 8 bases match TRBD1. The CDR3 spans 14 residues. Germline CDR1 and CDR2: SGHDT and YYEEEE. V was clipped by 3 bases and J by 4 bases; unmatched bases: 5. The CDR3 nucleotides read TGTGCCAGCAGCTGGGGGACAGGTCGCACTGAAGCTTTCTTT. It specifies CASSWGTGRTEAFF.

This clonotype was counted many times. The rearrangement uses TRBV20-1 and TRBJ2-3; no clear D gene. CDR3 length: 13 residues. Germline loops: CDR1 DFQATT, CDR2 SNEGSKA (reference sequence). V was cut by 4 bases and J by 3 bases, with 11 bases left in between. The CDR3 nucleotides read TGCAGTGCTACCTCGCCACAGACAGATACGCAGTATTTT. Residues: CSATSPQTDTQYF.

The chain carries TRBV7-9 and TRBJ2-7; TRBD1 aligns across 8 bases. This CDR3 has 12 amino acids. The J segment lost 3 bases and the V segment lost 10 bases, leaving 5 bases of the junction unmatched. Germline CDR1 is SEHNR and CDR2 is FQNEAQ (reference sequence). The CDR3 loop is CATQGAYYEQYF. CDR3 sequence (DNA): TGTGCCACCCAGGGGGCCTACTACGAGCAGTACTTC. Full variable domain (outside the CDR3, taken from reference TRBV7-9 and TRBJ2-7): DTGVSQNPRHKITKRGQNVTFRCDPISEHNRLYWYRQTLGQGPEFLTYFQNEAQLEKSRLLSDRFSAERPKGSFSTLEIQRTEQGDSAMYLCATQGAYYEQYFGPGTRLTVT.

This clonotype was seen a handful of times. This sequence joins TRBV20-1 and TRBJ2-1, with TRBD2 matching over 12 bases. The CDR3 spans 16 residues. J gave up 8 bases and V 5 bases, and 13 bases lay outside the gene matches. Germline V lookup: CDR1 DFQATT, CDR2 SNEGSKA (reference sequence). The CDR3 DNA follows: TGCAGTGCTCCAAGCCCGCTAGCGGGGGGGTATTATGAGCAGTTCTTC. Amino acids: CSAPSPLAGGYYEQFF.

This clonotype was seen a few times. This chain uses TRBV5-1 with TRBJ2-5; possible D gene TRBD2, 5 bases. V lost 0 bases to trimming and J lost 4 bases, with 13 bases between them. This CDR3 spans 15 amino acids. Germline-derived CDR1 and CDR2 are SGHRS and YFSETQ. CDR3 nucleotides: TGCGCCAGCAGCTTGGAGAGGGCACTCCGAGAGACCCAGTACTTC. Its translation is CASSLERALRETQYF.

The table lists this clonotype with many counts. The gene calls are TRBV3-1 and TRBJ2-1, with D unresolved. V lost 0 bases and J 4 bases, leaving 7 bases between the germline ends. The CDR3 has 14 residues. Germline V gene lookup returns CDR1 LGHDT and CDR2 YNNKEL (reference sequence). The CDR3 loop is CASSQETAYNEQFF. The CDR3 DNA reads as TGTGCCAGCAGCCAAGAGACTGCATACAATGAGCAGTTCTTC.

This clonotype was counted between two and nine times. J is TRBJ2-2 and V is TRBV24-1; possibly TRBD2 for D (5 bases). V lost 7 bases to trimming and J lost 4 bases, with 6 bases between them. The CDR3 has 12 residues. Germline CDR1 reads KGHDR; CDR2 reads SFDVKD. The CDR3 DNA is TGTGCCACCAGAGAGGGCACCGGGGAGCTGTTTTTT. Translated: CATREGTGELFF.

This clonotype has just a few counts. V usage is TRBV4-1 and J usage is TRBJ1-1, with D unclear. The V gene lost 4 bases and the J gene lost 1 base, with 7 bases spanning the gap. Germline V CDR1 and CDR2: MGHRA, YSYEKL. The length of the CDR3 is 13 residues. As DNA, the CDR3 is TGCGCCAGCAGCCGCGGACCGAACACTGAAGCTTTCTTT. Amino acids: CASSRGPNTEAFF.

This clonotype was recorded at least ten times. This chain links TRBV6-2 or TRBV6-3 with TRBJ1-2; the D is unclear. The CDR3 spans 12 residues. Trimming removed 5 bases from V and 5 bases from J, with 9 bases in between. CDR1 MNHEY and CDR2 SVGEGT come from the germline V gene. CDR3 sequence reads: CASSPDNYGYTF. In DNA, the CDR3 is TGTGCCAGCAGTCCGGATAATTATGGCTACACCTTC.

The chain employs TRBV20-1 and TRBJ2-7, with D uncertain. The V end lost 6 bases, the J end lost 3 bases, and 24 bases lay between the germline ends. This CDR3 has 16 residues. Per the germline V gene, CDR1 is DFQATT and CDR2 is SNEGSKA (reference sequence). The DNA for the CDR3 is TGCAGTGCGAGTTTATTCTCCTCTGAGTTATTCTACGAGCAGTACTTC. Its translation: CSASLFSSELFYEQYF.